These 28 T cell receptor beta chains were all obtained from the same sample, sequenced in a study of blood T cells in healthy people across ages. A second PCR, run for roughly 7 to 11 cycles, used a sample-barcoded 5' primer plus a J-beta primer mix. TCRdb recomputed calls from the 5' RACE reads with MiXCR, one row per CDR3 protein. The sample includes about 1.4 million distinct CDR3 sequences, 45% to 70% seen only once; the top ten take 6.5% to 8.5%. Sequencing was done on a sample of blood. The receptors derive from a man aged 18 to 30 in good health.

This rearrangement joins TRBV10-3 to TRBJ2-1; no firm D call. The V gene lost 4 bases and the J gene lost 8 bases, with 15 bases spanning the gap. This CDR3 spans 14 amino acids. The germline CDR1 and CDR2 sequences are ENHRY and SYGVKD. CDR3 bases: TGTGCCATCAGTGTAAATTCGGGTATTGATGAGCAGTTCTTC. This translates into CAISVNSGIDEQFF.

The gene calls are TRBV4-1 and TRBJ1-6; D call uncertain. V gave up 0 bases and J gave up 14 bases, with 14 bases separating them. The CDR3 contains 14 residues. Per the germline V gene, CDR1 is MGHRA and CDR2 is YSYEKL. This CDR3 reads CASSQEAGGTSLHF. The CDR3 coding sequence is TGCGCCAGCAGCCAAGAAGCGGGTGGCACGTCCCTCCACTTT.

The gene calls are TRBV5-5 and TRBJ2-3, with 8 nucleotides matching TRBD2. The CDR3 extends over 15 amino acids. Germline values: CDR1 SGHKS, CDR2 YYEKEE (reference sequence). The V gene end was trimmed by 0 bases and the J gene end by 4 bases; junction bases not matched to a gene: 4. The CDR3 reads CASSLGAGGSDTQYF. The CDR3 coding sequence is TGTGCCAGCAGCTTGGGGGCGGGAGGTTCAGATACGCAGTATTTT.

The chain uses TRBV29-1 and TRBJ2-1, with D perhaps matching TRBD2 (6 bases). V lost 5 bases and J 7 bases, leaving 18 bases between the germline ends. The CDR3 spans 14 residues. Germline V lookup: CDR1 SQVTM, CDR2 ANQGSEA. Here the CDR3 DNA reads TGCAGCGTTTCGCGGCTAGCGTCGGTAAATGAGCAGTTCTTC. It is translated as CSVSRLASVNEQFF.

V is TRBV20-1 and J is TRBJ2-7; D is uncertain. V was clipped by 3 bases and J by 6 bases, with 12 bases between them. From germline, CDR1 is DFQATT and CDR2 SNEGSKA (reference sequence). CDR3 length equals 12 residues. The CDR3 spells CSARIIVCEQYF. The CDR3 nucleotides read TGCAGTGCTAGGATAATAGTGTGCGAGCAGTACTTC.

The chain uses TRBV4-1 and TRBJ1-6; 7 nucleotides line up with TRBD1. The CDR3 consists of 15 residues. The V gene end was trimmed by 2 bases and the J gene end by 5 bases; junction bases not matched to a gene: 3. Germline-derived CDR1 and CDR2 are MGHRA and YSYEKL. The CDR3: CASSQPTGNNSPLHF. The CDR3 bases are TGCGCCAGCAGCCAACCGACAGGGAATAATTCACCCCTCCACTTT.

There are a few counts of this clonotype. CDR3 DNA: TGTGCCAGCTCACCACAGAGTTACAATGAGCAGTTCTTC. Residues: CASSPQSYNEQFF. J is TRBJ2-1 and V is TRBV18; D unresolved. From germline, CDR1 is KGHSH and CDR2 LQKENI. The CDR3 is 13 residues long. Trimming pared 1 base from V and 4 bases from J, leaving 5 bases between.

CDR3 DNA sequence: TGTGCCAGCAGTCCCGGGCAGACAGGATGGGGCACAGATACGCAGTATTTT. Amino acids: CASSPGQTGWGTDTQYF. The rearrangement joins TRBV27 to TRBJ2-3; D may be TRBD1 (6 bases). CDR1 and CDR2 from the germline V gene are MNHEY and SMNVEV (reference sequence). The CDR3 length is 17 residues. V gave up 5 bases and J gave up 1 base, with 19 bases separating them.

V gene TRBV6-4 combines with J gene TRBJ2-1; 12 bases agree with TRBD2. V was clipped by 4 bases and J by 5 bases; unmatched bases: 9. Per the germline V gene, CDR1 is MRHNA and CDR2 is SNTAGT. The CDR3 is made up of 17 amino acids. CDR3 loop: CASSVSASGRGNNEQFF. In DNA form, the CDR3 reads TGTGCCAGCAGTGTGTCGGCTAGCGGGAGGGGTAACAATGAGCAGTTCTTC.

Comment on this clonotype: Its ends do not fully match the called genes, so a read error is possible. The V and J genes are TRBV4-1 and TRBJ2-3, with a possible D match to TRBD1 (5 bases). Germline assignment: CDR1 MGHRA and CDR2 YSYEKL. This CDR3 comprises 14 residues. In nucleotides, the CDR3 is TGCGCCAGCAGCCAAGAACAGGACACAGATACGCGGTATTTT. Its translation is CASSQEQDTDTRYF.

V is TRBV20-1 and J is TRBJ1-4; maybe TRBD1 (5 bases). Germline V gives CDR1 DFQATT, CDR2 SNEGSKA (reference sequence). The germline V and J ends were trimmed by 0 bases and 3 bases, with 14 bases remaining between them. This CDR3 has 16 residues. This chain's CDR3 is CSARDLGPVPNEKLFF. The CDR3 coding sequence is TGCAGTGCTAGAGATTTGGGGCCTGTTCCTAATGAAAAACTGTTTTTT.

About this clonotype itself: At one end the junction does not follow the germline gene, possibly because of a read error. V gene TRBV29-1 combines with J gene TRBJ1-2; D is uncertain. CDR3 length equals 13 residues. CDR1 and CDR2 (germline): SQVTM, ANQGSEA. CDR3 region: CSALFPGGNGYTF. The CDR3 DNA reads TGTAGCGCCCTCTTCCCGGGAGGTAATGGCTACACCTTC.

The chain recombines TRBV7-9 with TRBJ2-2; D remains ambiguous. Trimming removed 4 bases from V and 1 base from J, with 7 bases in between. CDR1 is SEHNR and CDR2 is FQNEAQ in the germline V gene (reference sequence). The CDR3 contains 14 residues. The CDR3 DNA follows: TGTGCCAGCAGCTGGACGCAGAACACCGGGGAGCTGTTTTTT. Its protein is CASSWTQNTGELFF.

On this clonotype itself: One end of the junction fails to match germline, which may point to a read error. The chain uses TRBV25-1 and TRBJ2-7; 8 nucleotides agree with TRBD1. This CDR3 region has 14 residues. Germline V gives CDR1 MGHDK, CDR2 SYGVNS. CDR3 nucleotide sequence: TGTGCCAGCAGTGAAGGACAGGGAGCCTACGAGCAGAACTTC. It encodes CASSEGQGAYEQNF.

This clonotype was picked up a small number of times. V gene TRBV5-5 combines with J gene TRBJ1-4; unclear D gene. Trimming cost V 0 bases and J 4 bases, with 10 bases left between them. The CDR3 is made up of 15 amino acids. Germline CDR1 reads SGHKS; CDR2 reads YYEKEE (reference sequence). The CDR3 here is CASSLGWAGNEKLFF. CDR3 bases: TGTGCCAGCAGCTTGGGGTGGGCCGGTAATGAAAAACTGTTTTTT. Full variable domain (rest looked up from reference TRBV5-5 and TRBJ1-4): DAGVTQSPTHLIKTRGQQVTLRCSPISGHKSVSWYQQVLGQGPQFIFQYYEKEERGRGNFPDRFSARQFPNYSSELNVNALLLGDSALYLCASSLGWAGNEKLFFGSGTQLSVL.

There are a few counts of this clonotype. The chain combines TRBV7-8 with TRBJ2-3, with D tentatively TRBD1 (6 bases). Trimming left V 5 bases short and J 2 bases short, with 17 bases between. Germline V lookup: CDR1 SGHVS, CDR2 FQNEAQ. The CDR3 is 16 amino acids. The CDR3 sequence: CASSPQGYPTTDTQYF. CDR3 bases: TGTGCCAGCAGCCCACAGGGATACCCTACCACAGATACGCAGTATTTT.

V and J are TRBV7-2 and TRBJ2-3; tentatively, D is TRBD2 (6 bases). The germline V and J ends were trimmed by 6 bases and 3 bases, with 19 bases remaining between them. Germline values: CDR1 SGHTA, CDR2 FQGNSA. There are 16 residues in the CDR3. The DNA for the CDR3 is TGTGCCAGCAGGCGACAGACTAGTACAGTAACAGATACGCAGTATTTT. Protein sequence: CASRRQTSTVTDTQYF. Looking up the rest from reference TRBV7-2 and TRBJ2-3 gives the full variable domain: GAGVSQSPSNKVTEKGKDVELRCDPISGHTALYWYRQSLGQGLEFLIYFQGNSAPDKSGLPSDRFSAERTGGSVSTLTIQRTQQEDSAVYLCASRRQTSTVTDTQYFGPGTRLTVL.

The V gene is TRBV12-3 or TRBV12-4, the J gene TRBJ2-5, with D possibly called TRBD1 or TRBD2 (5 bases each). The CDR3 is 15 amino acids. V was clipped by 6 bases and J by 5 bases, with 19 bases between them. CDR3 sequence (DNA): TGTGCCAGCAGCCCCATTACCGGGACCGCCGAGACCCAGTACTTC. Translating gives CASSPITGTAETQYF.

This chain's CDR3 is CASSHPGFRRTNEKLFF. The CDR3 region has the DNA TGTGCCAGCAGCCACCCGGGGTTCCGTCGTACTAATGAAAAACTGTTTTTT. J is TRBJ1-4 and V is TRBV6-2 or TRBV6-3; D remains ambiguous. The CDR3 loop spans 17 amino acids. Per germline, CDR1 MNHEY and CDR2 SVGEGT. Trimming stripped 6 bases from V and 2 bases from J, with 19 bases between.

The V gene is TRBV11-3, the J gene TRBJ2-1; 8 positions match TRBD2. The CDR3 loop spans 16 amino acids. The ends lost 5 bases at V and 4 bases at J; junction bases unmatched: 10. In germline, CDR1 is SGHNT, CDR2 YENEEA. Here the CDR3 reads CASSPKRGLEYNEQFF. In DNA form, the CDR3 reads TGTGCCAGCAGCCCAAAACGGGGACTAGAATACAATGAGCAGTTCTTC.

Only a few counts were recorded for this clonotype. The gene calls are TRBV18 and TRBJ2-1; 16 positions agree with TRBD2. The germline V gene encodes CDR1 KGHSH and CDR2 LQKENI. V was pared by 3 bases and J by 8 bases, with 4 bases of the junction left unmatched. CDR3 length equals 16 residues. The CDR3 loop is CASSPPGLAGGDEQFF. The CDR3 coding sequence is TGTGCCAGCTCACCGCCGGGACTAGCGGGAGGGGATGAGCAGTTCTTC.

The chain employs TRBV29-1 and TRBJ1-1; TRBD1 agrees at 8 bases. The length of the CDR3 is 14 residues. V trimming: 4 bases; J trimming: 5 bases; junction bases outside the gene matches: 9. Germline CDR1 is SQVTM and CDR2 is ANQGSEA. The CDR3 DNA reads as TGCAGCGTTGCCCAGGGGGCTTGGGGGACTGAAGCTTTCTTT. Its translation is CSVAQGAWGTEAFF.

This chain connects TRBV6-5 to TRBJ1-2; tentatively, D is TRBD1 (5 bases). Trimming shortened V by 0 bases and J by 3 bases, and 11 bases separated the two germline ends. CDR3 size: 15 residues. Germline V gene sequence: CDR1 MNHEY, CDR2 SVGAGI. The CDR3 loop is CASSYSSGGDYGYTF. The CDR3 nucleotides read TGTGCCAGCAGTTACTCGTCGGGGGGGGACTATGGCTACACCTTC.

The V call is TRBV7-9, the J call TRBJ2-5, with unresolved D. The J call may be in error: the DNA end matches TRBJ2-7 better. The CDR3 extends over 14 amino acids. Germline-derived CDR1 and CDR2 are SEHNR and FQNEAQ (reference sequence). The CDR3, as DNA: TGTGCCAGCAGCTTAAACTGGCCCGATCACGAGCAGTACTTC. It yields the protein CASSLNWPDHEQYF.

CDR3 protein: CATGAGQGALNTGELFF. The DNA of the CDR3 is TGCGCCACCGGTGCGGGACAGGGGGCCTTGAACACCGGGGAGCTGTTTTTT. The chain combines TRBV5-1 with TRBJ2-2, with 12 bases lining up with TRBD1. CDR1 is SGHRS, CDR2 YFSETQ, per germline. J gave up 1 base and V 9 bases, and 10 bases lay outside the gene matches. The CDR3 sequence is 17 residues long.

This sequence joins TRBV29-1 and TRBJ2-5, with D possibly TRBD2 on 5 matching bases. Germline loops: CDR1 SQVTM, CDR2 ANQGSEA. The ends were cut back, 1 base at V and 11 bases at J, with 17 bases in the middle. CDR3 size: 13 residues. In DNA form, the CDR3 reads TGCAGCGTTGAAGTCGGACTTGGGAATGAGCAGTACTTC. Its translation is CSVEVGLGNEQYF.

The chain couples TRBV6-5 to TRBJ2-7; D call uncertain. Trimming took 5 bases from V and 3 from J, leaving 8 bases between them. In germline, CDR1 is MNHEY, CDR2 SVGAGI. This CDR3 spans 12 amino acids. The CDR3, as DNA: TGTGCCAGCAGTAGAATGGGCTACGAGCAGTACTTC. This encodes CASSRMGYEQYF.

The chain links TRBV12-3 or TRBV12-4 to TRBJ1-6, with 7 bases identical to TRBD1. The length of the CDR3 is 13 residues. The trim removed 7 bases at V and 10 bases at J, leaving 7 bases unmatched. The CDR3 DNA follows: TGTGCCAGCACCACGACAGGGAGCTCACCCCTCCACTTT. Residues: CASTTTGSSPLHF.